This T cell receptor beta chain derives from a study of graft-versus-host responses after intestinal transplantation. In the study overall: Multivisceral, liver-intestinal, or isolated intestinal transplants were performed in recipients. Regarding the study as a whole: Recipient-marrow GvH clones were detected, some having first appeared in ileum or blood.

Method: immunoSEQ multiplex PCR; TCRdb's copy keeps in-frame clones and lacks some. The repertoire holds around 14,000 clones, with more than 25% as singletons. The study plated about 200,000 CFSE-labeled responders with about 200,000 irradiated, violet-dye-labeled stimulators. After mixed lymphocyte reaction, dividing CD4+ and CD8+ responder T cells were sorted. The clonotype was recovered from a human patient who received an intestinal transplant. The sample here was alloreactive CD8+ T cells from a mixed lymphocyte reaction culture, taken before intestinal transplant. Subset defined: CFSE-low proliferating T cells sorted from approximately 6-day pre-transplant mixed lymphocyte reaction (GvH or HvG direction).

In nucleotides, the CDR3 is TGTGCCAGCAGCTCAGCGACAGGGAGGGAGACCCAGTACTTC. Translating it yields CASSSATGRETQYF. The chain recombines TRBV7-9 with TRBJ2-5, with D perhaps TRBD1 (7 bases). V dropped 4 bases and J dropped 5 bases, with 14 bases sitting between them. The CDR3 runs 14 residues. Germline lookup yields CDR1 SEHNR and CDR2 FQNEAQ (reference sequence).